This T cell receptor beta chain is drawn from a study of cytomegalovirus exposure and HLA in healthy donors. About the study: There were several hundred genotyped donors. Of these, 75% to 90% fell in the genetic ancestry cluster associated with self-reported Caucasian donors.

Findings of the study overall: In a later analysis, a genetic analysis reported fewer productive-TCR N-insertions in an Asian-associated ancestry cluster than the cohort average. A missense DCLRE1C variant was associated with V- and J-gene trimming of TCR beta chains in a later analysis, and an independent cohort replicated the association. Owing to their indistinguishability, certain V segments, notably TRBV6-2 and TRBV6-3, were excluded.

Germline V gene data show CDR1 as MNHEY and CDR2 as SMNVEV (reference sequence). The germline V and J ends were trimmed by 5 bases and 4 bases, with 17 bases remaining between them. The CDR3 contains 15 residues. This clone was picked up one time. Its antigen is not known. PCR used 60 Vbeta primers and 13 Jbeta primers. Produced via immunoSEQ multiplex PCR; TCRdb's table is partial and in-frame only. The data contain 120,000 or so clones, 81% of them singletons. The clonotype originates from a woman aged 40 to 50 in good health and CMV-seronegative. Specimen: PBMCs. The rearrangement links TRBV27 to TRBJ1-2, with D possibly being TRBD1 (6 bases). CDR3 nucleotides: TGTGCCAGCAGTCCGCAATTACAGGGCGGCTATGGCTACACCTTC. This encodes CASSPQLQGGYGYTF.